This T cell receptor (beta chain) is drawn from a study of blood T cell repertoires in COVID-19. Study as a whole: Sample material is recorded as cDNA or gDNA derived from T cells, B-cell-depleted T cells, or PBMCs.

The data were produced by immunoSEQ multiplex PCR, yet TCRdb's version contains in-frame clones alone and is incomplete. The sample holds 150,000 to 200,000 clones, 70% to 90% seen once. Seattle's cohort entered during active infection and was followed longitudinally. The germline V and J ends were trimmed by 0 bases and 7 bases, with 21 bases remaining between them. The CDR3 extends over 17 amino acids. Per germline, CDR1 KGHSH and CDR2 LQKENI. The source of this sequence is a woman in her fifties or sixties with COVID-19, enrolled during active disease. Sequenced sample: peripheral blood. This sequence joins TRBV18 and TRBJ2-5; D is ambiguous. The CDR3 DNA sequence: TGTGCCAGCTCACCACCACGATTAGACACAGTTAATGGGACCCAGTACTTC. It translates to CASSPPRLDTVNGTQYF.